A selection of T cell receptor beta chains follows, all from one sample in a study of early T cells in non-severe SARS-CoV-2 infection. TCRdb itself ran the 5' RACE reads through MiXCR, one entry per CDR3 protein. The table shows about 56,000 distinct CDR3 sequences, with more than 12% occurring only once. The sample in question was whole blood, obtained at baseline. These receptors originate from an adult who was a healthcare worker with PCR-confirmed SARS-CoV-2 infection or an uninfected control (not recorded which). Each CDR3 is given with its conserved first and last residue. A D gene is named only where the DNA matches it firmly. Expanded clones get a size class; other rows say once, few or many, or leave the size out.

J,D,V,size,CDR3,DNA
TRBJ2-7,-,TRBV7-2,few,CASSFSTGYEQYF,TGTGCCAGCAGCTTTTCGACGGGGTACGAGCAGTACTTC
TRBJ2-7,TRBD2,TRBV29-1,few,CSGTSGTGPYEQYF,TGCAGCGGTACTAGCGGGACTGGACCCTATGAGCAGTACTTC
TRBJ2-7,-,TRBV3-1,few,CASSQVDGSSYEQYF,TGTGCCAGCAGCCAAGTAGATGGGAGCTCCTACGAGCAGTACTTC
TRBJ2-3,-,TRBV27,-,CASSSGALTDTQYF,TGTGCCAGCAGTTCGGGGGCCCTCACAGATACGCAGTATTTT
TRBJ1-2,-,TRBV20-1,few,CSVAGGSYGYTF,TGCAGTGTCGCGGGGGGCAGCTATGGCTACACCTTC
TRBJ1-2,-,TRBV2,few,CASSGNRDGYTF,TGTGCCAGCAGTGGGAACAGGGACGGCTACACCTTC
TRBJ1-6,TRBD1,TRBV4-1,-,CASSQGQGLSPLHF,TGCGCCAGCAGCCAAGGACAGGGACTCTCACCCCTCCACTTT
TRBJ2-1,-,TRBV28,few,CASSPQGLAGSYNEQFF,TGTGCCAGCAGTCCACAGGGTCTCGCGGGTTCCTACAATGAGCAGTTCTTC
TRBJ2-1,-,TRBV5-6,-,CASSAVGTDNEQFF,TGTGCCAGCAGCGCGGTAGGGACCGACAATGAGCAGTTCTTC
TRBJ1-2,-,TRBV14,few,CASSPSQNYGYTF,TGTGCCAGCAGCCCCTCTCAAAACTATGGCTACACCTTC
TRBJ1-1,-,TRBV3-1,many,CASSPQGRDEAFF,TGTGCCAGCAGCCCCCAGGGCCGCGATGAAGCTTTCTTT
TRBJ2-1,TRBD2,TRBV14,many,CASSPGFGGEQFF,TGTGCCAGCAGCCCGGGATTCGGGGGGGAGCAGTTCTTC
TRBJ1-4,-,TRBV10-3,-,CAISGQSGANEKLFF,TGTGCCATCTCTGGACAAAGCGGCGCTAATGAAAAACTGTTTTTT
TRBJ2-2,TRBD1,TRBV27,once,CASSLRGQTLRGVELFF,TGTGCCAGCAGTTTAAGGGGACAGACCCTCCGGGGCGTGGAGCTGTTTTTT
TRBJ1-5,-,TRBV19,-,CASSSQTGSNQPQHF,TGTGCCAGTAGTAGCCAAACGGGATCCAATCAGCCCCAGCATTTT
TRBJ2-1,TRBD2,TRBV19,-,CASTLRGTSGSSYNEQFF,TGTGCCAGTACCCTTCGAGGGACTAGCGGGAGTTCCTACAATGAGCAGTTCTTC
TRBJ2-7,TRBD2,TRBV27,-,CASSFGLASDEQYF,TGTGCCAGCAGTTTCGGACTAGCCAGTGACGAGCAGTACTTC
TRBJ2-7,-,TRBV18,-,CASSPGAAGSYEQYF,TGTGCCAGCTCCCCGGGGGCAGCCGGATCCTACGAGCAGTACTTC
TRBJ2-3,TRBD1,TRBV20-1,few,CSATGQGGLSDTQYF,TGCAGTGCTACAGGACAGGGGGGCCTTTCAGATACGCAGTATTTT
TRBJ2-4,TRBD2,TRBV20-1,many,CSAQSGGVDIQYF,TGCAGTGCTCAAAGCGGGGGGGTGGACATTCAGTACTTC
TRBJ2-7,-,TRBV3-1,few,CASSQGYDEQYF,TGTGCCAGCAGCCAAGGTTACGACGAGCAGTACTTC
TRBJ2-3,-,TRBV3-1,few,CASTQRAHGLAGTQYF,TGTGCCAGCACCCAACGGGCCCATGGCTTGGCGGGTACGCAGTATTTT
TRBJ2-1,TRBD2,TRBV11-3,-,CASSSSSTSGVTNEQFF,TGTGCCAGCAGCTCCTCCTCGACTAGCGGGGTGACCAATGAGCAGTTCTTC
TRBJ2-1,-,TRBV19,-,CASSPRDLYNEQFF,TGTGCCAGTAGTCCCCGGGACTTATACAATGAGCAGTTCTTC
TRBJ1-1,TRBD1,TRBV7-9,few,CASSPPGTGMNTEAFF,TGTGCCAGCAGCCCCCCCGGGACAGGGATGAACACTGAAGCTTTCTTT
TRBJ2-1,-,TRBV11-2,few,CASSEARFFKRRGTHNEQFF,TGTGCCAGCAGCGAAGCGAGGTTTTTCAAACGAAGGGGGACACACAATGAGCAGTTCTTC
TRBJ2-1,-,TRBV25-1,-,CAAGDEQFF,TGTGCCGCTGGCGATGAGCAGTTCTTC
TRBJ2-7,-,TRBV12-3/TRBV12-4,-,CASSRGALWEQYF,TGTGCCAGCAGTCGAGGGGCGCTTTGGGAGCAGTACTTC
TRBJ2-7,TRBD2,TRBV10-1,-,CASNMNSGDEQYF,TGCGCCAGCAATATGAACAGCGGGGACGAGCAGTACTTC
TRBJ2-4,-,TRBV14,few,CASSQQGSNIQYF,TGTGCCAGCAGCCAACAGGGCTCAAACATTCAGTACTTC
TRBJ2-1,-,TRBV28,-,CASSFGARGSYNEQFF,TGTGCCAGCAGTTTCGGGGCCAGGGGCTCCTACAATGAGCAGTTCTTC
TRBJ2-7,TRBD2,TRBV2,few,CASTRTSGGYEQYF,TGTGCCAGCACCCGGACTAGCGGGGGCTACGAGCAGTACTTC
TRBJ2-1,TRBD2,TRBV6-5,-,CASSLIAGAPASEQFF,TGTGCCAGCAGCCTCATAGCGGGGGCTCCGGCGAGTGAGCAGTTCTTC
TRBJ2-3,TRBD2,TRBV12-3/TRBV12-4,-,CASTTGTSGGGMDTQYF,TGTGCCAGCACAACCGGGACTAGCGGGGGAGGGATGGATACGCAGTATTTT
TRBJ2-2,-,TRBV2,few,CASSPFGAMRPGELFF,TGTGCCAGCAGTCCCTTTGGTGCGATGCGACCCGGGGAGCTGTTTTTT
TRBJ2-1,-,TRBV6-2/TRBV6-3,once,CASRRLPLGNEQFF,TGTGCCAGCAGAAGGCTCCCGCTGGGGAATGAGCAGTTCTTC
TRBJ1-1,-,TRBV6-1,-,CASSVFHMNTEAFF,TGTGCCAGCAGTGTATTTCACATGAACACTGAAGCTTTCTTT